A single T cell receptor (beta chain) is shown here with its context. These data are taken from a study of blood T cell repertoires in COVID-19. About the study: The origin of the acute and convalescent COVID-19 samples was the United States, Italy and Spain.

Per the original methods: Amplifying reference gene primers gave estimates of nucleated cell counts. TCRdb's copy holds only in-frame clones and misses some; the assay was immunoSEQ multiplex PCR. V and J calls and clone size are as listed in that table; D and trimming were resolved from the DNA. The sample lists some 380,000 clones; nearly 90% were seen once. Germline lookup yields CDR1 LNHNV and CDR2 YYDKDF (reference sequence). V was cut by 1 base and J by 3 bases, with 7 bases left in between. The CDR3 sequence is 14 residues long. The gene calls are TRBV15 and TRBJ1-3, with unresolved D. The sequence came from a woman aged 40 to 50 with acute COVID-19. Specimen: PBMCs or T cells enriched from blood (not recorded which). This CDR3 is CATSRGGRGNTIYF. In DNA, the CDR3 is TGTGCCACCAGCAGAGGAGGTCGTGGAAACACCATATATTTT.